The sequence of this TCR beta chain was determined in a study of blood T cell repertoires in COVID-19. The wider study: Both acute and convalescent COVID-19 samples were obtained from the United States, Italy and Spain. T cells, B-cell-depleted T cells, or PBMCs supplied cDNA or gDNA.

Germline CDR1 and CDR2: MNHEY and SMNVEV (reference sequence). The CDR3 length is 15 residues. Trimming took 4 bases from V and 3 from J, leaving 15 bases between them. In the authors' workflow: Nucleated cell number was recorded as an estimate derived from reference gene primer amplification. Generated by immunoSEQ multiplex PCR, the TCRdb table keeps only in-frame clones and is missing some. The DNA gave D and trimming, while V, J and clone size come from that table. The table has approximately 250,000 clones, 70% to 90% seen once; the top ten hold 2% to 2.5%. Adults between roughly 18 and 89 years of age took part from about two dozen US areas.

The source material was PBMCs or T cells enriched from blood (not recorded which). The clonotype was recovered from a woman between 40 and 50 years old with acute COVID-19. The chain combines TRBV27 with TRBJ1-1; no clear D gene. The CDR3 DNA reads TGTGCCAGCAGTTCATTGGGCTCGTCGGACACTGAAGCTTTCTTT. Translated: CASSSLGSSDTEAFF.